Listed below are T cell receptor beta chains from one sample, sequenced in a study of shared clonotypes between healthy human individuals. Sequencing used immunoSEQ multiplex PCR; TCRdb keeps in-frame clones, though not all of them. The table has about 2.1 million clones, 80% to 95% seen once. The specimen sequenced was naive CD8+ T cells from PBMCs. These receptors originate from a man aged 18 to 30 in good health. Some clones in this sample may be carry-over from other donors' samples. CDR3s include the opening cysteine and the closing phenylalanine or tryptophan. D genes are given only for firm matches. Size tells how often a clone was seen (once, few, many) or the class of an expanded clone, and some rows leave it out.

j_gene: TRBJ2-7
d_gene: TRBD2
abundance: NA
v_gene: TRBV4-1
CDR3nt: TGCGCCAGCAGCCTGTCGGGACTAGCGGCCTACGAGCAGTACTTC
CDR3aa: CASSLSGLAAYEQYF

j_gene: TRBJ1-1
d_gene: NA
abundance: NA
v_gene: TRBV11-2
CDR3nt: TGTGCCAGCAGCTTAGCCGGGGTCGCGGAAGAAGCTTTCTTT
CDR3aa: CASSLAGVAEEAFF

j_gene: TRBJ1-6
d_gene: NA
abundance: NA
v_gene: TRBV5-1
CDR3nt: TGCGCCAGCGGACAGTACTATAATTCACCCCTCCACTTT
CDR3aa: CASGQYYNSPLHF

j_gene: TRBJ2-4
d_gene: NA
abundance: once
v_gene: TRBV9
CDR3nt: TGTGCCAGCAGCGACACAGGGTGGGGGGCCAAAAACATTCAGTACTTC
CDR3aa: CASSDTGWGAKNIQYF

j_gene: TRBJ2-2
d_gene: NA
abundance: NA
v_gene: TRBV11-3
CDR3nt: TGTGCCAGCAGCCTCACCCCCGGGGAGCTGTTTTTT
CDR3aa: CASSLTPGELFF

j_gene: TRBJ1-1
d_gene: NA
abundance: once
v_gene: TRBV7-9
CDR3nt: TGTGCCAGCAGCTTAATAAGAGGTGAAGCTTTCTTT
CDR3aa: CASSLIRGEAFF

j_gene: TRBJ1-5
d_gene: TRBD1
abundance: few
v_gene: TRBV9
CDR3nt: TGTGCCAGCAGCGGGGGACAGGCCAATCAGCCCCAGCATTTT
CDR3aa: CASSGGQANQPQHF

j_gene: TRBJ2-7
d_gene: NA
abundance: NA
v_gene: TRBV28
CDR3nt: TGTGCCAGCACCTTAGCCCTAGACGACTCCAACGGGCAGTACTTC
CDR3aa: CASTLALDDSNGQYF

j_gene: TRBJ2-1
d_gene: NA
abundance: NA
v_gene: TRBV7-3
CDR3nt: TGTGCCAGCAGCTCAAGGAGGGGTAGCTCCTACAATGAGCAGTTCTTC
CDR3aa: CASSSRRGSSYNEQFF

j_gene: TRBJ1-5
d_gene: TRBD1
abundance: few
v_gene: TRBV4-1
CDR3nt: TGCGCCAGCAGCCTAGGGACAGGGGATCAGCCCCAGCATTTT
CDR3aa: CASSLGTGDQPQHF

j_gene: TRBJ2-2
d_gene: NA
abundance: few
v_gene: TRBV7-9
CDR3nt: TGTGCCAGCAGCCCTACAGGGAGGACCGGGGAGCTGTTTTTT
CDR3aa: CASSPTGRTGELFF

j_gene: TRBJ2-1
d_gene: TRBD2
abundance: NA
v_gene: TRBV7-9
CDR3nt: TGTGCCAGCAGCACAACTAGCGGGAGGTTATACAATGAGCAGTTCTTC
CDR3aa: CASSTTSGRLYNEQFF

j_gene: TRBJ2-5
d_gene: NA
abundance: NA
v_gene: TRBV29-1
CDR3nt: TGCAGCGTTGCCTCAGATGGGGGCTTAGGACAAGAGACCCAGTACTTC
CDR3aa: CSVASDGGLGQETQYF

j_gene: TRBJ1-5
d_gene: NA
abundance: NA
v_gene: TRBV10-2
CDR3nt: TGCGCCAGCAAGGGGTTAGAGGGCAATCAGCCCCAGCATTTT
CDR3aa: CASKGLEGNQPQHF

j_gene: TRBJ1-5
d_gene: NA
abundance: NA
v_gene: TRBV27
CDR3nt: TGTGCCAGCAGTCCGGACATCAATCAGCCCCAGCATTTT
CDR3aa: CASSPDINQPQHF

j_gene: TRBJ2-3
d_gene: NA
abundance: NA
v_gene: TRBV27
CDR3nt: TGTGCCAGCAGTTCACGGGGCGGCACAGATACGCAGTATTTT
CDR3aa: CASSSRGGTDTQYF

j_gene: TRBJ2-7
d_gene: NA
abundance: NA
v_gene: TRBV7-9
CDR3nt: TGTGCCAGCAGCCGAGTACAGGGAAGCGAGCAGTACTTC
CDR3aa: CASSRVQGSEQYF

j_gene: TRBJ1-1
d_gene: NA
abundance: NA
v_gene: TRBV4-3
CDR3nt: TGCGCCAGCAGCCAAGATGTGAGGGGCGTGACTGAAGCTTTCTTT
CDR3aa: CASSQDVRGVTEAFF

j_gene: TRBJ1-2
d_gene: NA
abundance: NA
v_gene: TRBV5-4
CDR3nt: TGTGCCAGCGTTCCGGATGGGGGTTCTCTCTATGGCTACACCTTC
CDR3aa: CASVPDGGSLYGYTF

j_gene: TRBJ1-1
d_gene: NA
abundance: once
v_gene: TRBV28
CDR3nt: TGTGCCAGCAGTTTAAACGGGGGAATTGAAGCTTTCTTT
CDR3aa: CASSLNGGIEAFF

j_gene: TRBJ2-3
d_gene: NA
abundance: NA
v_gene: TRBV28
CDR3nt: TGTGCCAGCAGCCTGGTCGGAGGAGGCACAGATACGCAGTATTTT
CDR3aa: CASSLVGGGTDTQYF

j_gene: TRBJ1-2
d_gene: NA
abundance: NA
v_gene: TRBV27
CDR3nt: TGTGCCAGCAGTTTTATTGGGGGCTGGGACTATGGCTACACCTTC
CDR3aa: CASSFIGGWDYGYTF

j_gene: TRBJ2-3
d_gene: NA
abundance: NA
v_gene: TRBV29-1
CDR3nt: TGCAGCGCCTACGGGCCCGAGGCCACAGATACGCAGTATTTT
CDR3aa: CSAYGPEATDTQYF

j_gene: TRBJ1-2
d_gene: TRBD1
abundance: NA
v_gene: TRBV9
CDR3nt: TGTGCCAGCAGCGCCGGGACAGGGTCTCAAGGCTACACCTTC
CDR3aa: CASSAGTGSQGYTF

j_gene: TRBJ2-7
d_gene: TRBD2
abundance: once
v_gene: TRBV10-2
CDR3nt: TGCGCCAGCAGTTGGCGGGAGGGAAACGAGCAGTACTTC
CDR3aa: CASSWREGNEQYF

j_gene: TRBJ2-7
d_gene: NA
abundance: NA
v_gene: TRBV5-1
CDR3nt: TGCGCCAGCAGCTTGGCTCTGGGGACACTTTCTGGCGAGCAGTACTTC
CDR3aa: CASSLALGTLSGEQYF

j_gene: TRBJ1-1
d_gene: NA
abundance: few
v_gene: TRBV7-9
CDR3nt: TGTGCCAGCAGCTTTGAGGGAACCAGTGAAGCTTTCTTT
CDR3aa: CASSFEGTSEAFF

j_gene: TRBJ2-5
d_gene: NA
abundance: NA
v_gene: TRBV6-5
CDR3nt: TGTGCCAGCAGGGAGGGGATGGTTCAGGAGACCCAGTACTTC
CDR3aa: CASREGMVQETQYF

j_gene: TRBJ2-1
d_gene: NA
abundance: NA
v_gene: TRBV7-8
CDR3nt: TGTGCCAGCAGCCAATCGCATTCACAGGGTTACAATGAGCAGTTCTTC
CDR3aa: CASSQSHSQGYNEQFF

j_gene: TRBJ2-7
d_gene: NA
abundance: NA
v_gene: TRBV5-1
CDR3nt: TGCGCCAGCAGCTTGGAAGTGGGGCAGTACTACGAGCAGTACTTC
CDR3aa: CASSLEVGQYYEQYF

j_gene: TRBJ1-2
d_gene: TRBD1
abundance: NA
v_gene: TRBV7-6
CDR3nt: TGTGCCAGCAGCTTAGTCACCGGGACAGACAAACTATCCGGCTACACCTTC
CDR3aa: CASSLVTGTDKLSGYTF

j_gene: TRBJ2-2
d_gene: NA
abundance: NA
v_gene: TRBV19
CDR3nt: TGTGCCAGTAGTATAGGTGGTAGCCCGAACACCGGGGAGCTGTTTTTT
CDR3aa: CASSIGGSPNTGELFF

j_gene: TRBJ2-5
d_gene: NA
abundance: NA
v_gene: TRBV15
CDR3nt: TGTGCCACCAGCAGAGGGACAGAACAAGAGACCCAGTACTTC
CDR3aa: CATSRGTEQETQYF

j_gene: TRBJ1-1
d_gene: NA
abundance: NA
v_gene: TRBV19
CDR3nt: TGTGCCAGTAGTATGAGGGACACAAGTACTGAAGCTTTCTTT
CDR3aa: CASSMRDTSTEAFF

j_gene: TRBJ1-3
d_gene: NA
abundance: once
v_gene: TRBV19
CDR3nt: TGTGCCAGTAGTATGGGGAGGAGTAACACCATATATTTT
CDR3aa: CASSMGRSNTIYF

j_gene: TRBJ2-1
d_gene: TRBD2
abundance: NA
v_gene: TRBV15
CDR3nt: TGTGCCACCAGCTCCCGGACTAGCGGTCTTTACAATGAGCAGTTCTTC
CDR3aa: CATSSRTSGLYNEQFF